Listed below are T cell receptor beta chains from one sample, sequenced in a study of shared clonotypes between healthy human individuals. Sequenced by immunoSEQ multiplex PCR; TCRdb stores in-frame clones only, minus some. In the table there are fewer than 1 million clones, roughly 96% of which are singletons. The specimen sequenced was naive CD8+ T cells sorted from blood. The receptors shown here come from a man aged 25-45 years in good health. CDR3s leave out the opening cysteine and the closing phenylalanine or tryptophan. Each record gives: CDR3 protein, D gene, V gene. D genes are given only for firm matches.

ASSPEGGGETQY	-	TRBV9
ASSLPGQGANTEAF	TRBD1	TRBV7-7
ASSMWMNEQF	-	TRBV19
ASRWGGNQPQH	-	TRBV27
SVERRHQGANYGYT	TRBD1	TRBV29-1
ASSLGPAPGGAQY	TRBD1	TRBV11-2
ASSVSVGTGETQY	-	TRBV9
ASSPQREEQY	-	TRBV18
ASSPSGGYEQY	TRBD1	TRBV27
ASSLSPGELF	-	TRBV7-3
ATSSRVSGYEQY	-	TRBV15
ASSLGLAGVYEQY	TRBD2	TRBV11-2
ASSERQAPSYEQY	-	TRBV19
ASSAGQGAYTEAF	TRBD1	TRBV11-1
ASTLSGGYEQY	-	TRBV11-2
ASSPGVQSYNEQF	-	TRBV7-9
ASSTYRDRGIDEQF	TRBD1	TRBV13
ASSWGGTEQF	TRBD2	TRBV7-9
ASSQEWGWEQF	-	TRBV4-1
SVERGITDTQY	-	TRBV29-1
ASSRTSGSSYNEQF	TRBD2	TRBV14
ASSIINGAGEAF	-	TRBV5-4
ASSTRRPFEGQY	-	TRBV27
ASSFRAGSDTGELF	-	TRBV11-3
ASSAIGGLAGYNEQF	TRBD2	TRBV7-2
ATSRDWASGRAGELF	TRBD2	TRBV15
ASSQFSGDPYEQY	-	TRBV4-1
ASSLLAGFADTQY	-	TRBV28
ASSLGDRGRTGELF	TRBD1	TRBV28
ASSPEASGSYEQY	TRBD2	TRBV5-1
ASSLTSGSYEQY	-	TRBV11-2
ASTSAGGGYGYT	-	TRBV10-2
AILTHGHEQY	-	TRBV28
ASSPREAGELF	-	TRBV6-6
ASSATGGAGETQY	TRBD1	TRBV9
ASSPNTRHNTGELF	-	TRBV7-6
ASSPGRNYGYT	-	TRBV27
ASRVTSGKAYEQY	TRBD2	TRBV2
ASSLVSYNEQF	-	TRBV5-5
ASSSLTGGQPQH	-	TRBV27
ASSLPGGSYGYT	TRBD1	TRBV28
ASDDTGGLSYEQY	TRBD1	TRBV2
ASSERQKGGIYGYT	-	TRBV6-1
ASSRGLAGGPTDTQY	TRBD2	TRBV11-2
ASSEGGEQY	-	TRBV10-2
ASSSGNTGNTEAF	-	TRBV7-9
ASSLVTRGTWGYT	-	TRBV7-4
ASTATVNYGYT	-	TRBV5-4
ASSYHEKLF	-	TRBV6-5
ASSEALRVPGELF	-	TRBV2
ASSLWRDNEQF	-	TRBV5-1
ASSPKEANQPQH	-	TRBV5-1
ASSLYGQNTGELF	-	TRBV7-6
ASSFGTSGRAGTDTQY	TRBD2	TRBV5-8
ASRAGLSYNEQF	-	TRBV19
SATNDLQAQH	-	TRBV29-1
ASSVQGLAYEQY	TRBD1	TRBV6-1
ASHVAGRTDTQY	TRBD2	TRBV6-6
ASRSGGQETQY	TRBD2	TRBV5-4
ASSPGQLYEQY	-	TRBV18